Detailed here is one T cell receptor (beta chain). These data originate in a study of CD8+CD57+ T cells in acquired aplastic anemia. In the study overall: DNA recovered from sorted CD4+ and CD8+ cells had a mean of 3.2 ug. Among healthy donors, CD4+ cells averaged roughly 11 million reads.

The germline gives CDR1 SGHVS, CDR2 FQNEAQ. The CDR3 extends over 12 amino acids. V gave up 1 base and J gave up 8 bases, with 8 bases separating them. The template for TCR beta VDJ and CDR3 sequence profiling was genomic DNA. TCRdb independently ran MiXCR on the reads; one entry per CDR3 protein. The profile covers 400,000 to 500,000 distinct CDR3 sequences, with 65% to 80% appearing a single time and 4% taken by the ten largest. The sample comprised sorted CD4+, CD8+, or CD8+CD57+ T cells (not recorded which) from PBMCs. This sequence was found in a human donor in good health, serving as a control. The chain recombines TRBV7-8 with TRBJ1-2; no definite D call. CDR3: CASSLELRGYTF. The CDR3 region has the DNA TGTGCCAGCAGCTTAGAGCTGAGAGGCTACACCTTC.